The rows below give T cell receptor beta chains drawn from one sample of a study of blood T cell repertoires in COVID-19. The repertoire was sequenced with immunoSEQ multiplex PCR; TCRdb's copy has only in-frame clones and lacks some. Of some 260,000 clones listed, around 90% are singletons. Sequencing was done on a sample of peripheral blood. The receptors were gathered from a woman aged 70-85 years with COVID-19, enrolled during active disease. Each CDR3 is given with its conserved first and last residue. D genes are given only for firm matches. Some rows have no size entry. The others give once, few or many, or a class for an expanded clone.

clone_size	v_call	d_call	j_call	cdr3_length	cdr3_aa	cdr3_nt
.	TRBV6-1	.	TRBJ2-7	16	CASSDVQRTARYEQYF	TGTGCCAGCAGTGATGTACAAAGGACAGCCCGCTACGAGCAGTACTTC
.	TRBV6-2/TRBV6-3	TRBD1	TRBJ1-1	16	CASSYARGLMNTEAFF	TGTGCCAGCAGTTACGCCAGGGGGCTTATGAACACTGAAGCTTTCTTT
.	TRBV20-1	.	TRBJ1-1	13	CSASPQLNTEAFF	TGCAGTGCTAGTCCACAGTTGAACACTGAAGCTTTCTTT
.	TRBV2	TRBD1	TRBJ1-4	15	CASRTDRVANEKLFF	TGTGCCAGCAGAACGGACAGGGTTGCTAATGAAAAACTGTTTTTT
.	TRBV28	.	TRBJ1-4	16	CASSLIPLATNEKLFF	TGTGCCAGCAGTTTAATCCCACTTGCAACTAATGAAAAACTGTTTTTT
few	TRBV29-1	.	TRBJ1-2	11	CSVDDPGGYTF	TGCAGCGTTGACGATCCGGGTGGCTACACCTTC
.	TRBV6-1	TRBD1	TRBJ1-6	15	CASSESPGGSSPLHF	TGTGCCAGCAGTGAATCGCCAGGGGGGTCTTCACCCCTCCACTTT
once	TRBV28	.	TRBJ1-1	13	CASTETVNTEAFF	TGTGCCAGCACCGAGACTGTGAACACTGAAGCTTTCTTT
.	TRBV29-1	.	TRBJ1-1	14	CSVEDPREGPEAFF	TGCAGCGTTGAAGATCCGAGGGAAGGGCCTGAGGCTTTCTTT
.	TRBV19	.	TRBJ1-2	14	CASSTGHALDGYTF	TGTGCCAGTAGTACGGGACACGCCTTGGATGGCTACACCTTC
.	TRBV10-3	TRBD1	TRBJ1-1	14	CAISIGTGNTEAFF	TGTGCCATCAGTATAGGGACAGGGAACACTGAAGCTTTCTTT
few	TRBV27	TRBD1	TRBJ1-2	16	CASSPGTGASNYGYTF	TGTGCCAGCAGCCCAGGGACAGGGGCGTCTAACTATGGCTACACCTTC
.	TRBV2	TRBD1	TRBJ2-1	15	CASTPDRVSFNEQFF	TGTGCCAGCACCCCAGACAGGGTATCTTTCAATGAGCAGTTCTTC
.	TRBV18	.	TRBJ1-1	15	CASSPSQSLSTEAFF	TGTGCCAGCTCACCTAGCCAATCCCTCTCCACTGAAGCTTTCTTT
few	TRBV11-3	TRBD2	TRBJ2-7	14	CASSLLREGYEQYF	TGTGCCAGCAGCTTATTAAGGGAGGGGTACGAGCAGTACTTC
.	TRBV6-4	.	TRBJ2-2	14	CASSDSMETGELFF	TGTGCCAGCAGTGACTCGATGGAGACCGGGGAGCTGTTTTTT
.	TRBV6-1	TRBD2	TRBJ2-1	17	CASSEASGRLVYNEQFF	TGTGCCAGCAGTGAGGCTAGCGGGAGGCTAGTCTACAATGAGCAGTTCTTC
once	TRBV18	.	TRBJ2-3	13	CASSATSTDTQYF	TGTGCCAGCTCAGCCACTAGCACAGATACGCAGTATTTT
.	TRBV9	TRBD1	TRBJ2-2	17	CASSLVPGGTGTGELFF	TGTGCCAGCAGCCTGGTTCCAGGGGGTACGGGCACCGGGGAGCTGTTTTTT
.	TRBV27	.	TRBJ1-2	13	CASSLGGARGYTF	TGTGCCAGCAGTTTAGGAGGGGCGCGGGGCTACACCTTC